This T cell receptor beta chain is from a study of T-cell memory formation after mild COVID-19 (dated by TCRdb to about 2021). Background for the entire study: TCR sequence clusters from the two donors were largely donor specific. In a couple of donors, T-cell clones that expanded and contracted after mild COVID-19 were tracked by sequencing TCRalpha and TCRbeta repertoires over time. The cohort comprised two young, previously healthy adult volunteers, one female and one male.

A word on this clonotype: Its antigen is unknown. Base-call qualities are not available, and no considerably larger clone is one nucleotide away.

Broader findings and caveats from the paper: The study covered only a couple of mild cases, and larger cohorts including severe cases with pre-infection samples were considered necessary. Some responding clones were found in pre-infection memory, which suggests that pre-existing cross-reactive memory T cells took part in the SARS-CoV-2 response. Whether the second-wave clones peaking on day 37 were SARS-CoV-2 specific was not confirmed. Clones contracting from day 15 to 85 had balanced CD4/CD8 phenotypes, while a second wave expanding from day 15 to 37 was biased towards CD4+. Contracting CD4+ clones were found mainly in CM and EM memory subsets, while CD8+ clones were enriched in EMRA.

The CDR1 and CDR2 encoded by the germline V gene are MNHEY and SVGAGI. The V end loses 6 bases and the J end loses 5 bases, and a stretch of 14 bases separates them. From its cysteine to its phenylalanine, the CDR3 spans 14 amino acids. The entry retains the CDR3 DNA only, 42 bases that are in frame from base 1. The instrument given in TCRdb is Illumina NovaSeq 6000. Using 5'RACE with constant-segment primers, TCRalpha and TCRbeta cDNA libraries were constructed, with sample barcodes and unique molecular identifiers added in the process. RNA was extracted from every sample with Trizol reagent. Amplification of the libraries took two PCR steps, and the second step added a second sample barcode plus Illumina TruSeq adapters. Libraries were sequenced on an Illumina NovaSeq with 2 x 150 bp paired-end reads. In the source study's methods: Demultiplexing of reads and collapsing into UMI-guided consensus sequences were performed with migec v1.2.7. With mixcr v2.1.11, UMI consensuses were aligned to TRA and TRB V and J templates and assembled into clonotypes. Clonotypes were classified as expanded or contracted when called significant by both edgeR and NoisET, with noise models trained on biological replicates. For edgeR calls, the cutoffs were a false discovery rate-adjusted p below 0.01 and a log2 fold-change threshold of 1. As an exploratory analysis of dynamics, max-normalized trajectories of the 1000 most abundant clonotypes were examined with PCA combined with hierarchical clustering. The CD4 or CD8 phenotype of responding clones was assigned using the separately sequenced CD4+ and CD8+ repertoires. Using fastp trimming at Q25 and MiXCR clonotype assembly, TCRdb reanalyzed the public sequencing data and kept in-frame beta chains. All rows with the same CDR3 protein become a single entry with the most common DNA and genes. These V and J calls originate from TCRdb's pipeline instead of the authors' own analysis. The sample yields just over 300,000 distinct CDR3 sequences; around 19% were counted once. About 21% of the sample is in the top ten clones.

Ficoll-Paque density gradient centrifugation was used to isolate PBMCs. The sample consisted of PBMCs or a T cell subset sorted from them (not recorded which). The V and J genes are TRBV6-5 and TRBJ1-5; TRBD1 might be the D gene, on 5 matching bases. This receptor was taken from a man between 18 and 35 years old who had mild COVID-19 (a few samples of this study predate the infection). The sample titles of this study are shuffled in the database, so cell type and time point are left out; the donor was told from shared clones. For the CDR3, the sequence is CASSRRQTYQPQHF. The DNA is TGTGCCAGCAGCCGTCGACAGACATATCAGCCCCAGCATTTT.